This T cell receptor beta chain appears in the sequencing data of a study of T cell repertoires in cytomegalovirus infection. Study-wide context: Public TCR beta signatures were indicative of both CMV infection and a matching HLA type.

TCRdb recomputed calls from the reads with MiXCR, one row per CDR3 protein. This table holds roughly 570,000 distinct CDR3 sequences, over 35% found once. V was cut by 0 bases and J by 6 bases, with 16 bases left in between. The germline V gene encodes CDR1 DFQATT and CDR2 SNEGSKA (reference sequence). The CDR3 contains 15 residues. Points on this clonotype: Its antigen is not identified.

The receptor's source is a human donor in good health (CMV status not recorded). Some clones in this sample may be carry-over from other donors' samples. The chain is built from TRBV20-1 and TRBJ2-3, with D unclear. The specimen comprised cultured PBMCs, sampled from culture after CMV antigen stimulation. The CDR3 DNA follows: TGCAGTGCTAGAGATATTGGAGACTCGGTCGATACGCAGTATTTT. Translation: CSARDIGDSVDTQYF.